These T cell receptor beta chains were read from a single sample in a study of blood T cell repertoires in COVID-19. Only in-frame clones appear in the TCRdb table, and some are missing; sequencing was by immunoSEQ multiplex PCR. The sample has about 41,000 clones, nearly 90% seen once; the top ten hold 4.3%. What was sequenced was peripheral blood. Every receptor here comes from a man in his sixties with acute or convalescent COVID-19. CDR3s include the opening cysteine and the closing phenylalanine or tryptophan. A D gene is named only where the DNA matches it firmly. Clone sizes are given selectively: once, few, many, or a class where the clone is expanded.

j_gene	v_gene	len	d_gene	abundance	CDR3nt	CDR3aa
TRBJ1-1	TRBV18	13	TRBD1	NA	TGTGCCAGCTGGGGACAGGGGGACACTGAAGCTTTCTTT	CASWGQGDTEAFF
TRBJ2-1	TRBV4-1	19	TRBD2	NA	TGCGCCAGCAGCCAAGACGGTAGCGGGGGGGCGAGCTCCTACAATGAGCAGTTCTTC	CASSQDGSGGASSYNEQFF
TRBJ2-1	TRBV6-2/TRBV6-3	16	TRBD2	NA	TGTGCCAGCAGTTACGGACTAGCGGGGCTTTACAATGAGCAGTTCTTC	CASSYGLAGLYNEQFF
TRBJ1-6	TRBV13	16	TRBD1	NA	TGTGCCAGCAGCGTTCCGGGACAGGGCGTTAATTCACCCCTCCACTTT	CASSVPGQGVNSPLHF
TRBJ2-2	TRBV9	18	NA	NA	TGTGCCAGCAGCCACCCGATGGGGGGAAACATCCGCACCGGGGAGCTGTTTTTT	CASSHPMGGNIRTGELFF
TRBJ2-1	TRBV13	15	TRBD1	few	TGTGCCAGCAGCGACGGGACAGGGGGTTACAATGAGCAGTTCTTC	CASSDGTGGYNEQFF
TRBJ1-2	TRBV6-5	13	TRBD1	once	TGTGCCAGTGTCAGGGGGCCCTCCTATGGCTACACCTTC	CASVRGPSYGYTF
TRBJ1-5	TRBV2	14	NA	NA	TGTGCCAGCAGTCCATCCAAAAGCAATCAGCCCCAGCATTTT	CASSPSKSNQPQHF
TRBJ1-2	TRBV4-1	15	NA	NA	TGCGCCAGCAGCCAAGGACGGCAGGTTGGCTATGGCTACACCTTC	CASSQGRQVGYGYTF
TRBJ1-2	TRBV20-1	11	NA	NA	TGCAGTGCGGCGGGGGTAAGCGGCTACACCTTC	CSAAGVSGYTF
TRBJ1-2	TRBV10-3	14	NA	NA	TGTGCCATCAGCCCGCAAGGGGCGGTGCATGGCTACACCTTC	CAISPQGAVHGYTF
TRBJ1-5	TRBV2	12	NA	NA	TGTGCCAGCAGTGGGGGCAGCCAGCCCCAGCATTTT	CASSGGSQPQHF
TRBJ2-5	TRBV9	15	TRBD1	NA	TGTGCCAGCAGCGTAAGGACAGGGGGCTTGGAGACCCAGTACTTC	CASSVRTGGLETQYF
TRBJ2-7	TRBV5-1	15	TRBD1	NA	TGCGCCAGCAATAAGGGGTTAACAGGGGCCTACGAGCAGTACTTC	CASNKGLTGAYEQYF
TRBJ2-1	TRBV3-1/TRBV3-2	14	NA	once	TGTGCCAGCAGCCACACCGGCGACGGAGATGAGCAGTTCTTC	CASSHTGDGDEQFF
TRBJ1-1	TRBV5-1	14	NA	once	TGCGCCAGCAGCTTGGATGGGGGCGCTACTGAAGCTTTCTTT	CASSLDGGATEAFF
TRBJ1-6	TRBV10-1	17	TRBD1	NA	TGCGCCAGCAGAGTCGACAGGGGAAGTCTCTATAATTCACCCCTCCACTTT	CASRVDRGSLYNSPLHF
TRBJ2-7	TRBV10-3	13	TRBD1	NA	TGTGCCATCAGAGACAGGGTTTCGAGTGAGCAGTACTTC	CAIRDRVSSEQYF
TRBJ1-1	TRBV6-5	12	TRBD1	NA	TGTGCCAGCGGATTGACAGGGACTGAAGCTTTCTTT	CASGLTGTEAFF
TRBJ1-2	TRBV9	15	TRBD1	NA	TGTGCCAGCAGCGTACGACAGGGACCCTTGGATGGCTACACCTTC	CASSVRQGPLDGYTF
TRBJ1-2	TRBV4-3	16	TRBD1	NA	TGCGCCAGCAGCCAAGATGGGGGACAGACTAACTATGGCTACACCTTC	CASSQDGGQTNYGYTF
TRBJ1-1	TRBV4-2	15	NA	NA	TGTGCCAGCAGCCTAGGACAGACGTTGAACACTGAAGCTTTCTTT	CASSLGQTLNTEAFF
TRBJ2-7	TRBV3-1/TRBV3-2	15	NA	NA	TGTGCCAGCAGCCACTCTACCCCCCTGAGAGGCGAGCAGTACTTC	CASSHSTPLRGEQYF
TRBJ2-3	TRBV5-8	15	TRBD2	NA	TGTGCCAGCAGCCGGGGGCGTAGCGGGGGTGATACGCAGTATTTT	CASSRGRSGGDTQYF
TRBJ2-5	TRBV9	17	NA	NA	TGTGCCAGCAGCGCGGGAGTAGCGGATTATTTGGGGGAGACCCAGTACTTC	CASSAGVADYLGETQYF
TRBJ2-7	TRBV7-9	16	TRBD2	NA	TGTGCCAGCAGCCTTCCAGGACTAGCGGGCTCCTACGAGCAGTACTTC	CASSLPGLAGSYEQYF
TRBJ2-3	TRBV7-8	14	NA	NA	TGTGCCAGCAGGTCTCTCGGTAGCACAGATACGCAGTATTTT	CASRSLGSTDTQYF
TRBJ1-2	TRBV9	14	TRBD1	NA	TGTGCCAGCAGCGGACAGGGGACTCTCTATGGCTACACCTTC	CASSGQGTLYGYTF
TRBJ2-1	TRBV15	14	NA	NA	TGTGCCACCAGCAGAGGTAGACAGTACAATGAGCAGTTCTTC	CATSRGRQYNEQFF
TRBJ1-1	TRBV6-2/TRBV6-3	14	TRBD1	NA	TGTGCCAGCAGTTACGAGGGGGCTAACACTGAAGCTTTCTTT	CASSYEGANTEAFF
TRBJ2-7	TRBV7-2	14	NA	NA	TGTGCCAGCAGCCTTAGCCCGGGATCCTACGAGCAGTACTTC	CASSLSPGSYEQYF
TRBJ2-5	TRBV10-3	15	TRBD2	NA	TGTGCCATCAGTGAAGGACTAGCGGGGGGAGAGACCCAGTACTTC	CAISEGLAGGETQYF
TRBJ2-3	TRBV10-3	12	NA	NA	TGTGCCATCAGTCAGAGCACAGATACGCAGTATTTT	CAISQSTDTQYF
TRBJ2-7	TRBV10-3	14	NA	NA	TGTGCCATCAGTGAGGGGGCAGTGTCCTACGAGCAGTACTTC	CAISEGAVSYEQYF